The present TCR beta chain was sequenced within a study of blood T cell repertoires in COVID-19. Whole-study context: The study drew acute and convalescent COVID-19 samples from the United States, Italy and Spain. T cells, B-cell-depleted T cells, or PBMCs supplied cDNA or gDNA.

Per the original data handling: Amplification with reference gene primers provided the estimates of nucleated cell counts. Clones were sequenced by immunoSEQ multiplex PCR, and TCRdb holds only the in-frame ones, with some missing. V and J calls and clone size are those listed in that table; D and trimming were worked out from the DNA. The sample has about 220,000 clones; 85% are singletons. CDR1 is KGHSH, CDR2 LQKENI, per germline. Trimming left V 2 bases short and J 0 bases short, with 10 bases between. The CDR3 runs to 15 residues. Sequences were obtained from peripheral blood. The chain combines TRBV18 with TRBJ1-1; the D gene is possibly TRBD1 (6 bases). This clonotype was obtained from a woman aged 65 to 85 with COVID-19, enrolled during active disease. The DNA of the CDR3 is TGTGCCAGCTCACCAGTGGGACATGTGAACACTGAAGCTTTCTTT. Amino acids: CASSPVGHVNTEAFF.